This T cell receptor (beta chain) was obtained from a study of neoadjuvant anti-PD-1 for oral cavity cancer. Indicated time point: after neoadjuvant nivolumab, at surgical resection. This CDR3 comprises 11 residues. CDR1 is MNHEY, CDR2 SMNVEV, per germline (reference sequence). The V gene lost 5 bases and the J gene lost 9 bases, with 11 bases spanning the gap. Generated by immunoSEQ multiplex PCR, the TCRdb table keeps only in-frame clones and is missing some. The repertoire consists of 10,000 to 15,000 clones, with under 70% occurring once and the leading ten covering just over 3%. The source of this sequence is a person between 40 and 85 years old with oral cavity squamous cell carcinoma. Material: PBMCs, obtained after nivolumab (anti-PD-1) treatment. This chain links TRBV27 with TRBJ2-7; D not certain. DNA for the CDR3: TGTGCCAGCAGTCAAGGGCCGGTGCAGTACTTC. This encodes CASSQGPVQYF.